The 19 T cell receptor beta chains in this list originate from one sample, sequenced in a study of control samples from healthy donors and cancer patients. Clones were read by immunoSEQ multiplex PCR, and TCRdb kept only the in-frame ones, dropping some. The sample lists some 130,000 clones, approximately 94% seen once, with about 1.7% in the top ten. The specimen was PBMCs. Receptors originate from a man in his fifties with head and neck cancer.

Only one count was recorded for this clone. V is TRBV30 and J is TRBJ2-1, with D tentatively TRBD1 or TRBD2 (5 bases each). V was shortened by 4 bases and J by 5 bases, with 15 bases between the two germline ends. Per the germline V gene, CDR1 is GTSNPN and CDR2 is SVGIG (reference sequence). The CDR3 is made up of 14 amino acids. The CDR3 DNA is TGTGCCTGGAACAAACGGGGACCTCACAATGAGCAGTTCTTC. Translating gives CAWNKRGPHNEQFF. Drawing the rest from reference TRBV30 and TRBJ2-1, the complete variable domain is SQTIHQWPATLVQPVGSPLSLECTVEGTSNPNLYWYRQAAGRGLQLLFYSVGIGQISSEVPQNLSASRPQDRQFILSSKKLLLSDSGFYLCAWNKRGPHNEQFFGPGTRLTVL.

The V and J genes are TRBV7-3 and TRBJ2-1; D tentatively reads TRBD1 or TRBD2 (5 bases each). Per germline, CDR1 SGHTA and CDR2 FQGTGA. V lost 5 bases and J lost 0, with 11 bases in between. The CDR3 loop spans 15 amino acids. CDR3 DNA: TGTGCCAGCAGCCGGGGACGGAGCTCCTACAATGAGCAGTTCTTC. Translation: CASSRGRSSYNEQFF.

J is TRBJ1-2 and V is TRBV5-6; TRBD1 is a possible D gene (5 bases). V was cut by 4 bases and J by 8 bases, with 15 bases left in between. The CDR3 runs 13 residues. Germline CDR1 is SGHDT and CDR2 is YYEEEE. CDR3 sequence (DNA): TGTGCCAGCAGCGCTGGAACCCGGGACGGCTACACCTTC. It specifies CASSAGTRDGYTF.

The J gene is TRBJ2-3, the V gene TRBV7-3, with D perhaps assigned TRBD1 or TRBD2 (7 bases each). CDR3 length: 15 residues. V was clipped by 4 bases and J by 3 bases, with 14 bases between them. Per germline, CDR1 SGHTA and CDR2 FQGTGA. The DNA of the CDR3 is TGTGCCAGCAGCTCCCGACAGGGAGGGACAGATACGCAGTATTTT. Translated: CASSSRQGGTDTQYF.

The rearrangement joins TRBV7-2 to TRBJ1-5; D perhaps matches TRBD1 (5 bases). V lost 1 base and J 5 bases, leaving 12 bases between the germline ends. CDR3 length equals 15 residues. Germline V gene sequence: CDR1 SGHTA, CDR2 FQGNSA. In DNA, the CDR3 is TGTGCCAGCAGCTTAGTAGTGGTCAGGGATCAGCCCCAGCATTTT. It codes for CASSLVVVRDQPQHF.

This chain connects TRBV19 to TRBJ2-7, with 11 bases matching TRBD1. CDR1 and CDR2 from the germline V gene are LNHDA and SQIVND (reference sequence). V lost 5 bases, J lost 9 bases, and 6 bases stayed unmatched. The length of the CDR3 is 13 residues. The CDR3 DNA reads TGTGCCAGTAGTTGGACAGGGGGCCGGGGGCAGTACTTC. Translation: CASSWTGGRGQYF.

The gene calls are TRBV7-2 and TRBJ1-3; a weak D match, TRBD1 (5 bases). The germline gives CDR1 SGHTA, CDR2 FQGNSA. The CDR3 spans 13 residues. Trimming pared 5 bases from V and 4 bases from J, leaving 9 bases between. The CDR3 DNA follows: TGTGCCAGCAGCCCAAGACAGGGAAACACCATATATTTT. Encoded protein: CASSPRQGNTIYF. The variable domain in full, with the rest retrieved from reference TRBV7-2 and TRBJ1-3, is GAGVSQSPSNKVTEKGKDVELRCDPISGHTALYWYRQSLGQGLEFLIYFQGNSAPDKSGLPSDRFSAERTGGSVSTLTIQRTQQEDSAVYLCASSPRQGNTIYFGEGSWLTVV.

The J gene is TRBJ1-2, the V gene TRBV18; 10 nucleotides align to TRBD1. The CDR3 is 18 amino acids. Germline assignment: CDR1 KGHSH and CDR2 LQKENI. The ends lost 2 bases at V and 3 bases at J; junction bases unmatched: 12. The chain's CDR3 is CASSPTVGQGVTHYGYTF. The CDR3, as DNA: TGTGCCAGCTCACCAACTGTTGGACAGGGGGTCACCCACTATGGCTACACCTTC. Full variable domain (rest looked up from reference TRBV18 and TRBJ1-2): NAGVMQNPRHLVRRRGQEARLRCSPMKGHSHVYWYRQLPEEGLKFMVYLQKENIIDESGMPKERFSAEFPKEGPSILRIQQVVRGDSAAYFCASSPTVGQGVTHYGYTFGSGTRLTVV.

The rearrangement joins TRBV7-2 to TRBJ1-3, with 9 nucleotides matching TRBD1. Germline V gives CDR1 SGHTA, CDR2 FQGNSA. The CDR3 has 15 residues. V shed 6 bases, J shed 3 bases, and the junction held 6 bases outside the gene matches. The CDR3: CASSLQGAGGNTIYF. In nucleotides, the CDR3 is TGTGCCAGCAGTCTACAGGGGGCGGGTGGAAACACCATATATTTT.

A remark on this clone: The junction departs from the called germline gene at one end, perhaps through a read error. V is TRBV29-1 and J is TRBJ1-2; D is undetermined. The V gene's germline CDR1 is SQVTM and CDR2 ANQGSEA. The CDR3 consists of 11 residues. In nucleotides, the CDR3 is TGCAGCGTCGAAGAGAACTATGGCTACACCTTC. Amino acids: CSVEENYGYTF.

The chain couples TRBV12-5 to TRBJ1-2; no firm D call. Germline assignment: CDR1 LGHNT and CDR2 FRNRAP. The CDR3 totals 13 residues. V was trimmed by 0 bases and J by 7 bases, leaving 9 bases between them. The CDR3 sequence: CASGLVWPGGYTF. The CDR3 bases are TGTGCTAGTGGTTTGGTTTGGCCGGGTGGCTACACCTTC.

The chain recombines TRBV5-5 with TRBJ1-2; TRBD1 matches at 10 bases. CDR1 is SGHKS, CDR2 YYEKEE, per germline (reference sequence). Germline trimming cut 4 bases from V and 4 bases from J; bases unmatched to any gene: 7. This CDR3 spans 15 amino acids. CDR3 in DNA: TGTGCCAGCAGCACCCGACAGGGGGCTGTCTATGGCTACACCTTC. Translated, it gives CASSTRQGAVYGYTF.

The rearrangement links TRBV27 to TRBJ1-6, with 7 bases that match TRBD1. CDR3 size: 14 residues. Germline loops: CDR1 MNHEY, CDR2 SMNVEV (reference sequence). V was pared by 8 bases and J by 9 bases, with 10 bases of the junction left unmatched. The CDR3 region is CASSGQLLSSPLHF. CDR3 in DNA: TGTGCCAGCTCGGGACAGCTTTTAAGTTCACCCCTCCACTTT.

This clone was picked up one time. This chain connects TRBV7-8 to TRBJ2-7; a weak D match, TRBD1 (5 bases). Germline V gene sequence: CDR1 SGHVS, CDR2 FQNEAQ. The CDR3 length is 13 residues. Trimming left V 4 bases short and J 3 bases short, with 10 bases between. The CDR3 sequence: CASSSDMNYEQYF. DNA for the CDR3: TGTGCCAGCAGCTCGGACATGAACTACGAGCAGTACTTC.

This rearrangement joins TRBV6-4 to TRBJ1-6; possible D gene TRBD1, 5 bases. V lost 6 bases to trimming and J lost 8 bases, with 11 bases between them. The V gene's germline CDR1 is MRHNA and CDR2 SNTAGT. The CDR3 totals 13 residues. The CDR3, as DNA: TGTGCCAGCAGGGAGGACACCCATTCACCCCTCCACTTT. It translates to CASREDTHSPLHF.

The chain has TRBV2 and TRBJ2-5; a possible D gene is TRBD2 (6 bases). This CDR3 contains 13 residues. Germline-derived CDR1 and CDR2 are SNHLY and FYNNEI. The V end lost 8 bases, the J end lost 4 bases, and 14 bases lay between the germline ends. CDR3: CASSTEGTETQYF. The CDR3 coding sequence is TGTGCCAGCTCAACGGAGGGGACAGAGACCCAGTACTTC. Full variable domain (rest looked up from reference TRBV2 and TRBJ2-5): EPEVTQTPSHQVTQMGQEVILRCVPISNHLYFYWYRQILGQKVEFLVSFYNNEISEKSEIFDDQFSVERPDGSNFTLKIRSTKLEDSAMYFCASSTEGTETQYFGPGTRLLVL.

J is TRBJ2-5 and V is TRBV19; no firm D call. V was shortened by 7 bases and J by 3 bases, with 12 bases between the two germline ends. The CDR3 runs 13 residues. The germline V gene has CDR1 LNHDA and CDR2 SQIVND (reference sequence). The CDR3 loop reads CASIASGEETQYF. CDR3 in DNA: TGTGCCAGTATCGCGTCGGGTGAAGAGACCCAGTACTTC.

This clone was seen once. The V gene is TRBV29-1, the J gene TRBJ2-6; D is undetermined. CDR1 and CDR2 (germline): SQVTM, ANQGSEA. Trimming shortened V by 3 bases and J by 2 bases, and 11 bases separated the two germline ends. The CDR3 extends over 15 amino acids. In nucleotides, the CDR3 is TGCAGCGTTGACACTGGAAACCCTGGGGCCAACGTCCTGACTTTC. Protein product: CSVDTGNPGANVLTF. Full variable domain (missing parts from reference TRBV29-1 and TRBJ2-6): SAVISQKPSRDICQRGTSLTIQCQVDSQVTMMFWYRQQPGQSLTLIATANQGSEATYESGFVIDKFPISRPNLTFSTLTVSNMSPEDSSIYLCSVDTGNPGANVLTFGAGSRLTVL.

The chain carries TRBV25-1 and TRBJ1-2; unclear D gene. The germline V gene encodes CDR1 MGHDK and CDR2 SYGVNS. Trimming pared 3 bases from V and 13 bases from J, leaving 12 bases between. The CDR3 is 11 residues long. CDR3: CASSDHLRCTF. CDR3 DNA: TGTGCCAGCAGTGACCACCTCCGATGCACCTTC.